A selection of T cell receptor beta chains follows, all from one sample in a study of T-cell reconstitution after alpha-beta-depleted transplantation in children. Via MiXCR, TCRdb re-called the PCR reads, giving one row per CDR3 protein. Altogether hundreds of thousands of distinct CDR3 sequences are present, less than 9% being singletons, with the ten largest covering under 8%. Specimen: PBMCs, mostly from graft donor cells, collected 180 days after TCRalphabeta/CD19-depleted stem cell transplant. The receptor set was obtained from a male patient younger than 18 who had a stem cell transplant for acute lymphoblastic leukemia, so the T cells may come from the graft donor. CDR3s include the opening cysteine and the closing phenylalanine or tryptophan. Fields, in order: CDR3 protein, CDR3 DNA, clone size, J gene, D gene, V gene. A D gene is named only where the DNA matches it firmly. Not every row has a clone size; where given, it reads once, few, many or a size class.

CASRNSKGFNSPLHF	TGTGCCAGCAGGAACTCGAAGGGTTTTAATTCACCCCTCCACTTT	many	TRBJ1-6	-	TRBV6-5
CASSRRSSYNEQFF	TGTGCCAGCAGTCGTAGGAGCTCCTACAATGAGCAGTTCTTC	many	TRBJ2-1	-	TRBV28
CSVALPVGGRTEAFF	TGCAGCGTTGCCCTCCCGGTGGGGGGGAGAACTGAAGCTTTCTTT	-	TRBJ1-1	-	TRBV29-1
CATSDQGYNQPQHF	TGTGCCACCAGTGACCAGGGTTACAATCAGCCCCAGCATTTT	many	TRBJ1-5	-	TRBV24-1
CASRSDSPIRGYTF	TGTGCCAGCAGAAGCGACAGCCCGATAAGGGGCTACACCTTC	many	TRBJ1-2	-	TRBV28
CASSWGLGIDEQYF	TGTGCCAGCAGCTGGGGTCTGGGAATAGACGAGCAGTACTTC	many	TRBJ2-7	-	TRBV7-2
CASSSRQGKYF	TGTGCCAGCAGCTCCCGACAGGGGAAGTACTTC	few	TRBJ2-7	TRBD1	TRBV7-8
CSVGGLTGPYEQYF	TGCAGCGTTGGGGGCCTGACAGGGCCCTACGAGCAGTACTTC	many	TRBJ2-7	TRBD1	TRBV29-1
CASSYSIASGRAAEETQYF	TGTGCCAGCAGTTACTCGATTGCTAGCGGGAGGGCCGCCGAAGAGACCCAGTACTTC	many	TRBJ2-5	TRBD2	TRBV6-5
CASSIEGTGAGETQYF	TGTGCCAGTAGTATAGAGGGGACAGGGGCGGGTGAGACCCAGTACTTC	few	TRBJ2-5	TRBD1	TRBV19
CASRGTVYQETQYF	TGTGCCAGCAGGGGGACAGTGTACCAAGAGACCCAGTACTTC	many	TRBJ2-5	TRBD1	TRBV6-2/TRBV6-3
CASSSQEGEKLFF	TGTGCCAGCAGTTCTCAGGAGGGGGAAAAACTGTTTTTT	many	TRBJ1-4	-	TRBV7-7
CATASRGEITDTQYF	TGTGCCACTGCCTCGCGGGGGGAGATCACAGATACGCAGTATTTT	many	TRBJ2-3	TRBD2	TRBV6-1
CASRTSSGANVLTF	TGTGCCAGCAGAACTAGCTCTGGGGCCAACGTCCTGACTTTC	many	TRBJ2-6	-	TRBV7-3
CASSPRWRDRQETQYF	TGTGCCAGCTCACCAAGGTGGAGGGACAGACAAGAGACCCAGTACTTC	many	TRBJ2-5	-	TRBV18
CASSFRRLNTEAFF	TGTGCCAGCAGTTTTCGGAGGTTAAACACTGAAGCTTTCTTT	many	TRBJ1-1	-	TRBV12-3/TRBV12-4
CSARTQAPSSYNEQFF	TGCAGTGCTAGAACGCAGGCGCCAAGCTCCTACAATGAGCAGTTCTTC	many	TRBJ2-1	-	TRBV20-1
CASSWGQGASETQYF	TGTGCCAGCAGCTGGGGACAGGGGGCATCGGAGACCCAGTACTTC	many	TRBJ2-5	TRBD1	TRBV11-2
CASSRDIDSNQPQHF	TGTGCCAGCAGCCGGGACATAGATAGCAATCAGCCCCAGCATTTT	many	TRBJ1-5	-	TRBV2
CASSPGLFLSYEQYF	TGTGCCAGCAGTCCAGGGCTTTTCCTCTCCTACGAGCAGTACTTC	many	TRBJ2-7	-	TRBV12-3/TRBV12-4
CASSFEGQGAYEQYF	TGTGCCAGCAGTTTCGAAGGACAGGGGGCCTACGAGCAGTACTTC	many	TRBJ2-7	TRBD1	TRBV28
CASSFGVGGTDTQYF	TGTGCCAGCAGTTTCGGGGTAGGGGGCACAGATACGCAGTATTTT	many	TRBJ2-3	-	TRBV28
CASSTPGTGLDEQYF	TGTGCCAGTAGTACACCCGGGACAGGGTTGGACGAGCAGTACTTC	few	TRBJ2-7	TRBD1	TRBV19
CASSGSPTETQYF	TGCGCCAGCAGCGGGTCCCCCACAGAGACCCAGTACTTC	many	TRBJ2-5	-	TRBV5-1
CASSYSTQNTEAFF	TGTGCCAGCAGTTACTCAACCCAGAACACTGAAGCTTTCTTT	few	TRBJ1-1	-	TRBV6-5
CASSVMGPTNEKLFF	TGCGCCAGCAGCGTGATGGGACCCACTAATGAAAAACTGTTTTTT	-	TRBJ1-4	-	TRBV5-1
CASSFQRGQGSAGYGYTF	TGTGCCAGCAGCTTCCAGCGGGGACAGGGGAGTGCGGGCTATGGCTACACCTTC	-	TRBJ1-2	TRBD1	TRBV11-2
CASSEFGSQYGYTF	TGTGCCAGCAGTGAATTCGGCTCTCAATATGGCTACACCTTC	-	TRBJ1-2	-	TRBV25-1
CASSELRTTGELFF	TGTGCCAGCAGTGAACTACGGACCACCGGGGAGCTGTTTTTT	many	TRBJ2-2	-	TRBV6-1
CASSPVTVSYEQYF	TGTGCCAGCAGCCCGGTGACAGTTTCCTACGAGCAGTACTTC	many	TRBJ2-7	-	TRBV3-1
CASREPYNEQFF	TGTGCCAGCAGGGAGCCGTACAATGAGCAGTTCTTC	many	TRBJ2-1	-	TRBV6-5
CASSVWGGNNEQFF	TGTGCCAGCAGCGTCTGGGGAGGGAACAATGAGCAGTTCTTC	many	TRBJ2-1	TRBD2	TRBV6-1
CATSLPSPYNEQFF	TGTGCCACCAGCTTACCTTCGCCCTACAATGAGCAGTTCTTC	-	TRBJ2-1	-	TRBV15
CASSFYRLAGGPKDYNEQFF	TGTGCCAGCAGCTTTTATAGACTAGCGGGAGGACCCAAAGACTACAATGAGCAGTTCTTC	-	TRBJ2-1	TRBD2	TRBV11-1
CASSSGTGGLYSNQPQHF	TGTGCCAGCAGTTCCGGGACAGGGGGATTGTATAGCAATCAGCCCCAGCATTTT	many	TRBJ1-5	TRBD1	TRBV28
CSARDQQGYNSPLHF	TGCAGTGCTAGGGATCAACAGGGTTATAATTCACCCCTCCACTTT	many	TRBJ1-6	-	TRBV20-1
CASSLYENTEAFF	TGCGCCAGCAGCTTGTACGAGAACACTGAAGCTTTCTTT	many	TRBJ1-1	-	TRBV5-1
CATSDPRTGGSDTQYF	TGTGCCACCAGTGACCCTCGGACGGGAGGATCGGATACGCAGTATTTT	many	TRBJ2-3	TRBD2	TRBV24-1